The 22 T cell receptor beta chains listed next were all sequenced from one sample in a study of cytomegalovirus exposure and HLA in healthy donors. Primers: 60 Vbeta forward and 13 Jbeta reverse. Generated by immunoSEQ multiplex PCR, the TCRdb table keeps only in-frame clones and is missing some. This sample's table reports 100,000 to 150,000 clones. The specimen sequenced was PBMCs. The receptors originated from a man aged 25 to 45 in good health and CMV-seronegative.

The chain links TRBV27 to TRBJ2-1, with TRBD2 matching over 8 bases. There are 15 residues in the CDR3. V lost 8 bases and J lost 4; bases outside the gene matches: 10. Germline assignment: CDR1 MNHEY and CDR2 SMNVEV (reference sequence). CDR3 amino acids: CASDLIAGRYNEQFF. CDR3 nucleotides: TGTGCCAGCGACCTTATAGCGGGAAGGTACAATGAGCAGTTCTTC.

The rearrangement links TRBV14 to TRBJ2-2; 7 positions match TRBD2. Losses at the gene ends were 4 bases for V and 6 bases for J; bases not matched to a gene: 11. This CDR3 has 16 residues. Germline V lookup: CDR1 SGHDN, CDR2 FVKESK. CDR3 residues: CASSLNGRVRPGELFF. CDR3 nucleotide sequence: TGTGCCAGCAGCCTGAATGGGAGGGTTCGGCCCGGGGAGCTGTTTTTT.

The chain has TRBV19 and TRBJ2-3, with 7 bases fitting TRBD2. Germline CDR1 LNHDA, CDR2 SQIVND (reference sequence). The CDR3 loop spans 14 amino acids. Trimming took 5 bases from V and 2 from J; bases not matched to a gene: 4. CDR3 in amino acids: CASSDLADTDTQYF. CDR3 sequence (DNA): TGTGCCAGTAGTGATCTAGCGGACACAGATACGCAGTATTTT.

This sequence joins TRBV27 and TRBJ2-1; D perhaps matches TRBD1 (6 bases). CDR1 and CDR2 (germline): MNHEY, SMNVEV (reference sequence). This CDR3 contains 15 residues. The ends were cut back, 4 bases at V and 0 bases at J, with 10 bases in the middle. This CDR3 reads CASSSQGRSYNEQFF. DNA of the CDR3: TGTGCCAGCAGTTCACAGGGCCGCTCCTACAATGAGCAGTTCTTC.

The gene calls are TRBV9 and TRBJ2-1; TRBD2 matches at 7 bases. The CDR3 consists of 18 residues. Germline CDR1 and CDR2: SGDLS and YYNGEE. The ends lost 0 bases at V and 0 bases at J; junction bases unmatched: 9. CDR3 bases: TGTGCCAGCAGCGTAGGCGCTGGTTGGGGGGGCTCCTACAATGAGCAGTTCTTC. This translates into CASSVGAGWGGSYNEQFF.

This sequence joins TRBV2 and TRBJ2-1, with TRBD2 matching 11 bases. CDR1 is SNHLY and CDR2 is FYNNEI in the germline V gene. After removal of 2 bases from V and 4 bases from J, the junction contained 4 bases not matched to a gene. The CDR3 loop spans 16 amino acids. CDR3 region: CASSERGTSGYNEQFF. The CDR3 region has the DNA TGTGCCAGCAGTGAAAGAGGGACTAGCGGTTACAATGAGCAGTTCTTC.

The CDR3 region is CASSVGWERNTGELFF. CDR3 DNA: TGCGCCAGCAGTGTTGGTTGGGAGAGGAACACCGGGGAGCTGTTTTTT. The chain recombines TRBV10-1 with TRBJ2-2; weak D call: TRBD2 (5 bases). CDR3 length: 16 amino acids. Germline V gives CDR1 WNHNN, CDR2 SYGVQD (reference sequence). Trimming took off 4 bases at V and 1 base at J, with 13 bases between the two ends.

The chain couples TRBV5-4 to TRBJ1-1; D is uncertain. The ends were cut back, 1 base at V and 3 bases at J, with 13 bases in the middle. CDR1 and CDR2 (germline): SGHNT, YYREEE (reference sequence). CDR3 length: 15 residues. The CDR3 spells CASSLNRVPDTEAFF. Here the CDR3 DNA reads TGTGCCAGCAGCTTGAATCGGGTTCCGGACACTGAAGCTTTCTTT.

V gene TRBV5-1 combines with J gene TRBJ2-1, with 11 positions matching TRBD2. The CDR3 spans 14 residues. CDR1 and CDR2 (germline): SGHRS, YFSETQ. Trimming at V came to 4 bases and at J to 12 bases, leaving 9 bases not matched to a gene. As DNA, the CDR3 is TGCGCCAGCAGCCCGGGACTAGCGGAGGGGGGGCAGTTCTTC. This gives the protein CASSPGLAEGGQFF. Using reference TRBV5-1 and TRBJ2-1 for the parts outside the CDR3, the full variable domain is KAGVTQTPRYLIKTRGQQVTLSCSPISGHRSVSWYQQTPGQGLQFLFEYFSETQRNKGNFPGRFSGRQFSNSRSEMNVSTLELGDSALYLCASSPGLAEGGQFFGPGTRLTVL.

The rearrangement uses TRBV2 and TRBJ2-3; D unclear. Germline-derived CDR1 and CDR2 are SNHLY and FYNNEI. This CDR3 spans 12 amino acids. Trimming took 4 bases from V and 4 from J, leaving 6 bases between them. CDR3 region: CASSVNPDTQYF. CDR3 DNA: TGTGCCAGCAGTGTAAATCCAGATACGCAGTATTTT.

This chain uses TRBV4-1 with TRBJ2-2; 11 bases agree with TRBD2. The length of the CDR3 is 18 residues. J gave up 4 bases and V 4 bases, and 11 bases lay outside the gene matches. Per germline, CDR1 MGHRA and CDR2 YSYEKL. The CDR3, as DNA: TGCGCCAGCAGCCGTGATACTAGCGGGAGTGTCGGCACCGGGGAGCTGTTTTTT. Its translation: CASSRDTSGSVGTGELFF.

The chain combines TRBV27 with TRBJ1-2, with D perhaps matching TRBD1 (6 bases). This CDR3 is 14 amino acids long. The V gene's germline CDR1 is MNHEY and CDR2 SMNVEV (reference sequence). V lost 3 bases and J lost 5, with 13 bases in between. CDR3 sequence: CASSFRGLGYGYTF. DNA of the CDR3: TGTGCCAGCAGTTTCAGGGGACTAGGGTATGGCTACACCTTC.

This rearrangement joins TRBV25-1 to TRBJ2-1, with D perhaps matching TRBD1 (5 bases). The CDR3 totals 14 residues. Germline V lookup: CDR1 MGHDK, CDR2 SYGVNS. The germline V and J ends were trimmed by 1 base and 6 bases, with 10 bases remaining between them. The CDR3 DNA reads as TGTGCCAGCAGTGAATGGACAATCATCAATGAGCAGTTCTTC. It translates to CASSEWTIINEQFF.

The CDR3 DNA reads as TGTGCCAGCTCACCACCGACAACTGGGTCGAGCCATTATGGCTACACCTTC. Translated: CASSPPTTGSSHYGYTF. This chain joins TRBV18 and TRBJ1-2; no clear D gene. Per the germline V gene, CDR1 is KGHSH and CDR2 is LQKENI. V lost 0 bases, J lost 5 bases, and 19 bases lay in between. The CDR3 loop spans 17 amino acids.

The chain combines TRBV10-3 with TRBJ1-2, with TRBD1 matching 8 bases. CDR3 length: 14 residues. Unmatched junction bases numbered 8, after V lost 7 bases and J lost 4 bases. Germline V CDR1 and CDR2: ENHRY, SYGVKD. CDR3: CAITNSDRVYGYTF. Here the CDR3 DNA reads TGTGCCATCACTAACTCGGACAGGGTCTATGGCTACACCTTC.

V gene TRBV29-1 combines with J gene TRBJ2-1; 8 bases match TRBD1. With 5 bases clipped from V and 8 bases from J, the junction kept 8 bases outside the gene matches. In germline, CDR1 is SQVTM, CDR2 ANQGSEA. CDR3 size: 13 residues. The CDR3 region is CSVWQGAMYEQFF. The CDR3 DNA follows: TGCAGCGTTTGGCAGGGGGCCATGTATGAGCAGTTCTTC.

The chain is built from TRBV18 and TRBJ2-1; 7 nucleotides match TRBD2. CDR1 and CDR2 (germline): KGHSH, LQKENI. V was clipped by 6 bases and J by 2 bases; unmatched bases: 7. The CDR3 is 15 residues long. In nucleotides, the CDR3 is TGTGCCAGCTCCCCTAGCGGAAGCCCCTACAATGAGCAGTTCTTC. It is translated as CASSPSGSPYNEQFF. Drawing the rest from reference TRBV18 and TRBJ2-1, the complete variable domain is NAGVMQNPRHLVRRRGQEARLRCSPMKGHSHVYWYRQLPEEGLKFMVYLQKENIIDESGMPKERFSAEFPKEGPSILRIQQVVRGDSAAYFCASSPSGSPYNEQFFGPGTRLTVL.

J is TRBJ2-1 and V is TRBV7-3; no clear D. This CDR3 contains 13 residues. V gave up 2 bases and J gave up 7 bases, with 9 bases separating them. The germline CDR1 and CDR2 sequences are SGHTA and FQGTGA. In nucleotides, the CDR3 is TGTGCCAGCAGCTTAGGAAGAGCGAATGAGCAGTTCTTC. Residues: CASSLGRANEQFF.

V is TRBV5-1 and J is TRBJ2-3; D is uncertain. The ends were cut back, 1 base at V and 2 bases at J, with 8 bases in the middle. The CDR3 has 14 residues. CDR1 is SGHRS, CDR2 YFSETQ, per germline. The CDR3 coding sequence is TGCGCCAGCAGCTTGAAATCCTTCACAGATACGCAGTATTTT. Translating it yields CASSLKSFTDTQYF.

V is TRBV27 and J is TRBJ1-1, with a weak D call TRBD1 (5 bases). Germline CDR1 and CDR2: MNHEY and SMNVEV (reference sequence). The CDR3 covers 14 residues. Trimming stripped 2 bases from V and 1 base from J, with 8 bases between. The CDR3 region is CASSLNGANTEAFF. DNA of the CDR3: TGTGCCAGCAGTTTAAATGGGGCGAACACTGAAGCTTTCTTT.

The V gene is TRBV19, the J gene TRBJ2-7; tentative D call: TRBD1 (5 bases). CDR1 and CDR2 from the germline V gene are LNHDA and SQIVND (reference sequence). The CDR3 has 14 residues. V was clipped by 8 bases and J by 0 bases, with 14 bases between them. The CDR3 loop is CASQPGSSSYEQYF. CDR3 sequence (DNA): TGTGCCAGTCAACCAGGGTCTAGCTCCTACGAGCAGTACTTC.

The chain joins TRBV5-6 to TRBJ2-2; D remains unclear. V lost 4 bases and J lost 1, with 8 bases in between. The CDR3 consists of 14 residues. The germline V gene encodes CDR1 SGHDT and CDR2 YYEEEE. CDR3: CASSPTLNTGELFF. The CDR3 nucleotides read TGTGCCAGCAGCCCCACATTGAACACCGGGGAGCTGTTTTTT.